Detailed here is one T cell receptor (beta chain). Its antigen is currently unknown. This entry comes from a study of CD8+ T cells in alopecia areata. General observations from the study: Scalp and blood samples kept many expanded lesional clones throughout tofacitinib.

Sequencing used cDNA as its template, made by extracting RNA and reverse transcribing it. TCRdb's copy holds only in-frame clones and misses some; the assay was immunoSEQ multiplex PCR. The sample carries about 280,000 clones, roughly 64% recorded once. This CDR3 has 15 residues. The V gene end was trimmed by 3 bases and the J gene end by 3 bases; junction bases not matched to a gene: 7. CDR1 is SGDLS, CDR2 YYNGEE, per germline. This sample's treatment: oral pan-JAK inhibitor, 5-10 mg twice daily. This clonotype originated in a human donor with alopecia areata. The specimen comprised CD4+ T cells sorted from blood, sampled at week 24, from a patient treated with tofacitinib. J is TRBJ2-7 and V is TRBV9; the match to TRBD2 covers 9 bases. The CDR3 coding sequence is TGTGCCAGCAGCGCCTCCGGGACTAGCTTCTACGAGCAGTACTTC. Protein: CASSASGTSFYEQYF.